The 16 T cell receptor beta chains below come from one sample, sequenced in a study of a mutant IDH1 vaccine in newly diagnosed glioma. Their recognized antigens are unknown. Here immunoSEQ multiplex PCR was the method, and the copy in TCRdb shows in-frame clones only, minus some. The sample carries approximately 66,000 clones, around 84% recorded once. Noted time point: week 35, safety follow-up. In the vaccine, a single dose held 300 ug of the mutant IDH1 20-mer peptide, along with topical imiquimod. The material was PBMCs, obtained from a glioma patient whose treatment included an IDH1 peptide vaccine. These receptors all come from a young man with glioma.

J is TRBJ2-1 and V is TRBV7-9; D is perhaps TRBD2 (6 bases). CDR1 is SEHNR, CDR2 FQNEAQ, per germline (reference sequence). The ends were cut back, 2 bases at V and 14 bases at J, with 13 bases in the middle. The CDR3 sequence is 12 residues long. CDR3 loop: CASSLFGGAEFF. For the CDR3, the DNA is TGTGCCAGCAGCTTATTCGGGGGAGCGGAGTTCTTC.

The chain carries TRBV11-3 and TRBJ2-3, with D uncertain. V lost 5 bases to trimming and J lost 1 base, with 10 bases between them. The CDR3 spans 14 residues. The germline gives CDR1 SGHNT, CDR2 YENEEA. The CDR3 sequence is CASSRGMGTDTQYF. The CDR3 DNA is TGTGCCAGCAGCCGAGGCATGGGCACAGATACGCAGTATTTT.

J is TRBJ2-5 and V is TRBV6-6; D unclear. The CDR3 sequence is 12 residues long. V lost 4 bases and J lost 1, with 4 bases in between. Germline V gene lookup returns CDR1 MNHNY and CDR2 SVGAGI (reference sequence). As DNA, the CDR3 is TGTGCCAGCAGTTCGATCCAAGAGACCCAGTACTTC. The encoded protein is CASSSIQETQYF.

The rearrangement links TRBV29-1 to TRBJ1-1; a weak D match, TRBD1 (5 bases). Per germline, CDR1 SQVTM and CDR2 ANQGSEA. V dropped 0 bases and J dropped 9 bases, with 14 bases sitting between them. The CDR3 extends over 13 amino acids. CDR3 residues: CSVEDLGVSQAFF. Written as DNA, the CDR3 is TGCAGCGTTGAAGATTTAGGGGTCTCTCAAGCTTTCTTT.

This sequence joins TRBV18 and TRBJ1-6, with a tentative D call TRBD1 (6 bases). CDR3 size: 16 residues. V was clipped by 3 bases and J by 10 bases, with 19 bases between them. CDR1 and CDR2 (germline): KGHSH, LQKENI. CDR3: CASSPLRQDLGSPLHF. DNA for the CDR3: TGTGCCAGCTCACCTCTCCGACAGGATCTCGGATCACCCCTCCACTTT.

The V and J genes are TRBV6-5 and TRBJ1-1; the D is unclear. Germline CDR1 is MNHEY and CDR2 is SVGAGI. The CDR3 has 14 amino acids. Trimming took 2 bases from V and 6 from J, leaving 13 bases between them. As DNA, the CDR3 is TGTGCCAGCAGTTACACAGAGGGCCAACCTGAAGCTTTCTTT. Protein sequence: CASSYTEGQPEAFF.

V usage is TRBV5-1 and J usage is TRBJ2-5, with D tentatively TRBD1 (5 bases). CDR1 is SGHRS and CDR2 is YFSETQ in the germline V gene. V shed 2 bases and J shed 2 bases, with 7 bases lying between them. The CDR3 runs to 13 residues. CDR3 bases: TGCGCCAGCAGCTTCGGACAACAAGAGACCCAGTACTTC. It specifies CASSFGQQETQYF.

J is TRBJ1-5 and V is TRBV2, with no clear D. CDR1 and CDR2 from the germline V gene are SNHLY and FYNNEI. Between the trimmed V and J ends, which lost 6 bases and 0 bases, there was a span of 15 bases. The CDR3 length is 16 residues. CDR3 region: CASRAEGSYSNQPQHF. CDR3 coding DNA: TGTGCCAGCAGGGCCGAGGGCTCCTATAGCAATCAGCCCCAGCATTTT.

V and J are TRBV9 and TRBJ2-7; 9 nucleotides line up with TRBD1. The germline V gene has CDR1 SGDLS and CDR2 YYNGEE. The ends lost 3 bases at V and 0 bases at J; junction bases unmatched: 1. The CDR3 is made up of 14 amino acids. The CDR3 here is CASSEGQGSYEQYF. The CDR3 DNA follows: TGTGCCAGCAGCGAGGGACAGGGCTCCTACGAGCAGTACTTC. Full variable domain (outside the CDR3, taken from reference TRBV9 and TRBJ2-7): DSGVTQTPKHLITATGQRVTLRCSPRSGDLSVYWYQQSLDQGLQFLIQYYNGEERAKGNILERFSAQQFPDLHSELNLSSLELGDSALYFCASSEGQGSYEQYFGPGTRLTVT.

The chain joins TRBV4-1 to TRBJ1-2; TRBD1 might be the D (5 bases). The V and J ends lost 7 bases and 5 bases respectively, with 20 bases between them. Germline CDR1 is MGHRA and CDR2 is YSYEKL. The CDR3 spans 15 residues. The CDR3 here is CASNSPAGGEYGYTF. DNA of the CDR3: TGCGCCAGCAACTCACCCGCGGGGGGAGAGTATGGCTACACCTTC.

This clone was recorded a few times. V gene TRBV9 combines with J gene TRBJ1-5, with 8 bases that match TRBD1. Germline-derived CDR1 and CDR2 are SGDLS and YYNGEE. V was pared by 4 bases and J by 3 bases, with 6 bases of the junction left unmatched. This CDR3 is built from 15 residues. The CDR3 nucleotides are TGTGCCAGCAGCATGGCGGGACAGGACAATCAGCCCCAGCATTTT. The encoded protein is CASSMAGQDNQPQHF.

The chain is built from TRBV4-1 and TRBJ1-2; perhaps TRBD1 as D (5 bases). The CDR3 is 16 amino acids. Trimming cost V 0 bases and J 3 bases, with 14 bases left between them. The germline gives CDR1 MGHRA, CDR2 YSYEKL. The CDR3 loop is CASSQDPTAGDYGYTF. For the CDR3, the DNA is TGCGCCAGCAGCCAAGATCCCACGGCGGGGGACTATGGCTACACCTTC.

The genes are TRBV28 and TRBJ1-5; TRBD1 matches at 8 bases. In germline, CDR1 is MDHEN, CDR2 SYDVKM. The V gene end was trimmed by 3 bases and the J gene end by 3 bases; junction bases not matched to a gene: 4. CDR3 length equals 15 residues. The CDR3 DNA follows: TGTGCCAGCAGTTTTCCAGGGGGCTACAATCAGCCCCAGCATTTT. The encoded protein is CASSFPGGYNQPQHF.

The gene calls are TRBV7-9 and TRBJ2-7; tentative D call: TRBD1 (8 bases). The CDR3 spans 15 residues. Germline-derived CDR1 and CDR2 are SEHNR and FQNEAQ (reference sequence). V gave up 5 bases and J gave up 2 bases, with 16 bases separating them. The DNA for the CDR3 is TGTGCCAGCAGCCCAGCGGGACAGGATCCCTACGAGCAGTACTTC. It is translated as CASSPAGQDPYEQYF.

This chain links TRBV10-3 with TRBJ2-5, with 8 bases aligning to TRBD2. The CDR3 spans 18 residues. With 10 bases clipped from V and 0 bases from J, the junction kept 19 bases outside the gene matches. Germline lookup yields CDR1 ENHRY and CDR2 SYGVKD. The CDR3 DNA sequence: TGTGCCAGCTCGACCTTGACTAGCGCACATGAGTACCAAGAGACCCAGTACTTC. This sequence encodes CASSTLTSAHEYQETQYF.

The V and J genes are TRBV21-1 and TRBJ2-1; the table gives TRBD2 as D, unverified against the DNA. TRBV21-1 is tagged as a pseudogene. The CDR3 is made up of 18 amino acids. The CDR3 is CASSKVRLGGAPYNEQFF. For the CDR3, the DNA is TGTGCCAGCAGCAAAGTTCGCCTTGGCGGGGCCCCTTACAATGAGCAGTTCTTC.